The 30 T cell receptor beta chains in this list originate from one sample, sequenced in a study of CD8+ T cells in alopecia areata. Once RNA had been extracted, it was reverse transcribed into cDNA to act as the sequencing template. Sequenced by immunoSEQ multiplex PCR; TCRdb stores in-frame clones only, minus some. Of approximately 100,000 clones listed, approximately 60% are singletons. Sequencing was carried out using CD4+ T cells sorted from blood. Receptor source: a human donor in good health.

This clone turned up a few times. V and J are TRBV6-1 and TRBJ1-2, with 8 bases identical to TRBD1. Per the germline V gene, CDR1 is MNHNS and CDR2 is SASEGT. The CDR3 consists of 14 residues. Trimming removed 5 bases from V and 4 bases from J; junction bases left unmatched: 6. The CDR3 loop is CASSSQGAGYGYTF. DNA for the CDR3: TGTGCCAGCAGTTCCCAGGGGGCGGGCTATGGCTACACCTTC.

This clone was seen a handful of times. The chain recombines TRBV28 with TRBJ2-4, with 9 bases that match TRBD1. CDR1 and CDR2 from the germline V gene are MDHEN and SYDVKM. Trimming took 8 bases from V and 5 from J; bases not matched to a gene: 7. The CDR3 extends over 14 amino acids. CDR3 coding DNA: TGTGCCAGCGTCAACAGGGGGCATGAAAACATTCAGTACTTC. Its protein is CASVNRGHENIQYF.

This sequence joins TRBV13 and TRBJ2-6, with unresolved D. Between the trimmed V and J ends, which lost 3 bases and 1 base, there was a span of 4 bases. Germline CDR1 reads PRHDT; CDR2 reads FYEKMQ (reference sequence). CDR3 length equals 14 residues. The CDR3 DNA sequence: TGTGCCAGCAGCTTCCTGTCTGGGGCCAACGTCCTGACTTTC. The encoded protein is CASSFLSGANVLTF.

The chain links TRBV5-1 to TRBJ1-5; tentative D call: TRBD1 (6 bases). The CDR3 runs to 15 residues. V was cut by 0 bases and J by 3 bases, with 10 bases left in between. Germline V gene lookup returns CDR1 SGHRS and CDR2 YFSETQ. CDR3 sequence: CASSLGDRSNQPQHF. CDR3 nucleotides: TGCGCCAGCAGCTTGGGCGACAGGTCCAATCAGCCCCAGCATTTT.

The V and J genes are TRBV29-1 and TRBJ2-7; no clear D. The CDR3 loop spans 10 amino acids. Germline CDR1 and CDR2: SQVTM and ANQGSEA. V was cut by 6 bases and J by 6 bases, with 9 bases left in between. CDR3 amino acids: CSVADLEQYF. DNA of the CDR3: TGCAGCGTCGCAGACCTCGAGCAGTACTTC.

This sequence joins TRBV7-6 and TRBJ1-5; no reliable D call. Trimming shortened V by 2 bases and J by 3 bases, and 5 bases separated the two germline ends. The germline V gene has CDR1 SGHVS and CDR2 FNYEAQ. The CDR3 runs 13 residues. The CDR3 DNA sequence: TGTGCCAGCAGCTTAACTAACAATCAGCCCCAGCATTTT. It is translated as CASSLTNNQPQHF.

The chain links TRBV18 to TRBJ1-1, with 10 bases that match TRBD1. The CDR3 contains 15 residues. Trimming at V came to 2 bases and at J to 6 bases, leaving 6 bases not matched to a gene. Per germline, CDR1 KGHSH and CDR2 LQKENI. The DNA for the CDR3 is TGTGCCAGCTCACCAAACCACGGACAGGGGGCTGAAGCTTTCTTT. It encodes CASSPNHGQGAEAFF.

J is TRBJ2-7 and V is TRBV6-5; 8 bases fit TRBD1. This CDR3 contains 14 residues. J gave up 3 bases and V 2 bases, and 3 bases lay outside the gene matches. Germline-derived CDR1 and CDR2 are MNHEY and SVGAGI. The CDR3 DNA follows: TGTGCCAGCAGTTACAATGGACAGGGCTACGAGCAGTACTTC. Translating gives CASSYNGQGYEQYF.

The table lists this clone with many counts. The chain carries TRBV2 and TRBJ2-6; 9 positions match TRBD1. The CDR3 is made up of 16 amino acids. Germline CDR1 SNHLY, CDR2 FYNNEI. Trimming took 5 bases from V and 3 from J; bases not matched to a gene: 5. CDR3 sequence (DNA): TGTGCCAGCAGTCAGGGACAGGGTAGTGGGGCCAACGTCCTGACTTTC. Translating gives CASSQGQGSGANVLTF.

This clone was counted between two and nine times. This chain links TRBV10-3 with TRBJ2-5, with D perhaps TRBD1 or TRBD2 (7 bases each). Germline-derived CDR1 and CDR2 are ENHRY and SYGVKD. This CDR3 has 12 amino acids. The germline V and J ends were trimmed by 7 bases and 5 bases, with 11 bases remaining between them. The CDR3 region is CAINQGGETQYF. The CDR3 DNA follows: TGTGCCATCAACCAGGGGGGGGAGACCCAGTACTTC.

This clone was seen only a few times. This chain connects TRBV7-2 to TRBJ1-2; D gene unclear. The CDR3 spans 14 residues. Trimming shortened V by 6 bases and J by 0 bases, and 11 bases separated the two germline ends. The germline V gene encodes CDR1 SGHTA and CDR2 FQGNSA. As DNA, the CDR3 is TGTGCCAGCAGGGGAGAGAGCGCTAACTATGGCTACACCTTC. Translation gives CASRGESANYGYTF.

This clone has only a few counts. The chain combines TRBV7-6 with TRBJ2-7; D unresolved. This CDR3 comprises 15 residues. In germline, CDR1 is SGHVS, CDR2 FNYEAQ. V was cut by 2 bases and J by 2 bases, with 13 bases left in between. The CDR3 DNA follows: TGTGCCAGCAGCTTAAATTGGGGTCCCGCCTACGAGCAGTACTTC. It is translated as CASSLNWGPAYEQYF. The variable domain in full, completed from reference TRBV7-6 and TRBJ2-7, reads GAGVSQSPRYKVTKRGQDVALRCDPISGHVSLYWYRQALGQGPEFLTYFNYEAQQDKSGLPNDRFSAERPEGSISTLTIQRTEQRDSAMYRCASSLNWGPAYEQYFGPGTRLTVT.

Only a few counts were recorded for this clone. Written as DNA, the CDR3 is TGTGCCAGCAGCTTACCTAGCGGGGGCAAAGAGACCCAGTACTTC. The encoded protein is CASSLPSGGKETQYF. This rearrangement joins TRBV11-2 to TRBJ2-5; 10 bases are shared with TRBD2. Germline CDR1 reads SGHAT; CDR2 reads FQNNGV. The CDR3 runs to 15 residues. V shed 2 bases and J 3 bases; nucleotides not matched to a gene: 3.

This rearrangement joins TRBV4-2 to TRBJ2-5, with 10 bases matching TRBD2. The CDR3 extends over 17 amino acids. CDR1 and CDR2 (germline): LGHNA, YNFKEQ. V shed 1 base, J shed 7 bases, and the junction held 12 bases outside the gene matches. In nucleotides, the CDR3 is TGTGCCAGCAGCCAAGCAGCGCTAGCGGGGGTCGGGGGGACCCAGTACTTC. It encodes CASSQAALAGVGGTQYF.

The chain joins TRBV4-3 to TRBJ2-3, with 9 nucleotides matching TRBD2. Germline values: CDR1 LGHNA, CDR2 YSLEER. CDR3 length equals 20 residues. The ends lost 0 bases at V and 0 bases at J; junction bases unmatched: 13. The CDR3 here is CASSQDHQRGAITSTDTQYF. The CDR3, as DNA: TGCGCCAGCAGCCAAGATCATCAGCGGGGGGCCATCACTAGCACAGATACGCAGTATTTT.

The chain links TRBV5-1 to TRBJ2-2; TRBD1 matches at 9 bases. V lost 2 bases and J lost 7; bases outside the gene matches: 9. The V gene's germline CDR1 is SGHRS and CDR2 YFSETQ. The CDR3 has 16 residues. DNA of the CDR3: TGCGCCAGCAGCTTCTCCGGGACAGGGACTGGCGGGGAGCTGTTTTTT. Encoded protein: CASSFSGTGTGGELFF. The variable domain in full, with the rest retrieved from reference TRBV5-1 and TRBJ2-2, is KAGVTQTPRYLIKTRGQQVTLSCSPISGHRSVSWYQQTPGQGLQFLFEYFSETQRNKGNFPGRFSGRQFSNSRSEMNVSTLELGDSALYLCASSFSGTGTGGELFFGEGSRLTVL.

This chain uses TRBV15 with TRBJ2-3; 7 bases map to TRBD1. This CDR3 is 15 amino acids long. Trimming removed 2 bases from V and 7 bases from J; junction bases left unmatched: 9. Looked up from germline, CDR1 is LNHNV and CDR2 is YYDKDF (reference sequence). CDR3 protein: CATSRLGTESYTQYF. CDR3 nucleotides: TGTGCCACCAGCAGACTGGGGACAGAATCATATACGCAGTATTTT.

The chain carries TRBV7-2 and TRBJ2-4; D unclear. V lost 5 bases and J lost 8, with 16 bases in between. The CDR3 contains 14 residues. Germline V gene lookup returns CDR1 SGHTA and CDR2 FQGNSA. The CDR3 DNA reads as TGTGCCAGCAGCCCACCGACAAGGATGCACATTCAGTACTTC. Its translation is CASSPPTRMHIQYF.

V gene TRBV5-6 combines with J gene TRBJ2-2; 7 bases match TRBD1. The germline V gene has CDR1 SGHDT and CDR2 YYEEEE. V was pared by 3 bases and J by 5 bases, with 4 bases of the junction left unmatched. The CDR3 has 14 residues. CDR3 in amino acids: CASSYGQVTGELFF. The CDR3 DNA reads as TGTGCCAGCAGCTATGGACAGGTGACCGGGGAGCTGTTTTTT.

The V call is TRBV28, the J call TRBJ2-5; TRBD2 is a possible D gene (7 bases). Germline CDR1 and CDR2: MDHEN and SYDVKM. The CDR3 totals 14 residues. The germline V and J ends were trimmed by 6 bases and 4 bases, with 15 bases remaining between them. CDR3 sequence reads: CASSSGGAVETQYF. The CDR3 coding sequence is TGTGCCAGCAGCTCGGGGGGCGCGGTAGAGACCCAGTACTTC.

A few counts support this clone. The chain uses TRBV11-2 and TRBJ1-2, with 8 bases identical to TRBD1. The CDR3 totals 12 residues. Trimming at V came to 5 bases and at J to 8 bases, leaving 4 bases not matched to a gene. CDR1 is SGHAT, CDR2 FQNNGV, per germline. CDR3 DNA sequence: TGTGCCAGCAGCATACGACAGGGGGGCTACACCTTC. It translates to CASSIRQGGYTF.

The rearrangement joins TRBV6-5 to TRBJ2-7; D may be TRBD1 or TRBD2 (5 bases each). The CDR3 has 13 amino acids. V lost 4 bases and J 7 bases, leaving 14 bases between the germline ends. Germline V gives CDR1 MNHEY, CDR2 SVGAGI. The CDR3, as DNA: TGTGCCAGCAGTTTTGAGGGGCGGAGGGAGCAGTACTTC. Amino acids: CASSFEGRREQYF.

The J gene is TRBJ2-4, the V gene TRBV19; D is unresolved. Trimming removed 5 bases at V and 0 bases at J, with 14 bases between. Germline assignment: CDR1 LNHDA and CDR2 SQIVND (reference sequence). The CDR3 has 16 amino acids. This CDR3 reads CASSVVARLAKNIQYF. The DNA of the CDR3 is TGTGCCAGTAGTGTTGTGGCCAGGTTAGCCAAAAACATTCAGTACTTC.

CDR3 protein: CAWSVYPVTAGELFF. CDR3 DNA sequence: TGTGCCTGGAGTGTTTACCCGGTTACAGCCGGGGAGCTGTTTTTT. The V gene is TRBV30, the J gene TRBJ2-2; no definite D call. CDR1 and CDR2 from the germline V gene are GTSNPN and SVGIG (reference sequence). The CDR3 has 15 amino acids. V was clipped by 0 bases and J by 6 bases, with 14 bases between them.

V usage is TRBV29-1 and J usage is TRBJ1-1; 8 nucleotides agree with TRBD1. Germline CDR1 SQVTM, CDR2 ANQGSEA. The CDR3 sequence is 13 residues long. Trimming took 1 base from V and 8 from J; bases not matched to a gene: 6. The DNA for the CDR3 is TGCAGCGTTGAAGTAGGGGACAGGCCCGAAGCTTTCTTT. Encoded protein: CSVEVGDRPEAFF.

The J gene is TRBJ2-7, the V gene TRBV18; D is unresolved. Trimming removed 6 bases at V and 5 bases at J, with 20 bases between. The CDR3 sequence is 15 residues long. Germline V CDR1 and CDR2: KGHSH, LQKENI. The CDR3 region has the DNA TGTGCCAGCTCCCTAAGGAAGCAGGAGTTCGACGAGCAGTACTTC. Residues: CASSLRKQEFDEQYF. Using reference TRBV18 and TRBJ2-7 for the parts outside the CDR3, the full variable domain is NAGVMQNPRHLVRRRGQEARLRCSPMKGHSHVYWYRQLPEEGLKFMVYLQKENIIDESGMPKERFSAEFPKEGPSILRIQQVVRGDSAAYFCASSLRKQEFDEQYFGPGTRLTVT.

The chain joins TRBV4-3 to TRBJ1-2, with a possible D match to TRBD1 (5 bases). This CDR3 is 14 amino acids long. Trimming left V 0 bases short and J 5 bases short, with 10 bases between. CDR1 and CDR2 (germline): LGHNA, YSLEER. CDR3 protein: CASSQERGGYGYTF. The CDR3, as DNA: TGCGCCAGCAGCCAAGAGAGGGGAGGTTATGGCTACACCTTC.

The chain combines TRBV15 with TRBJ2-3; TRBD2 is a possible D gene (5 bases). The CDR3 extends over 19 amino acids. Germline V gene data show CDR1 as LNHNV and CDR2 as YYDKDF (reference sequence). Trimming left V 0 bases short and J 0 bases short, with 19 bases between. Here the CDR3 DNA reads TGTGCCACCAGCAGAGATGCGTTTATGAGGGCAGCTAGCACAGATACGCAGTATTTT. As protein: CATSRDAFMRAASTDTQYF.

This rearrangement joins TRBV29-1 to TRBJ1-5; a possible D gene is TRBD1 (6 bases). The CDR3 length is 12 residues. CDR1 is SQVTM and CDR2 is ANQGSEA in the germline V gene. V was clipped by 7 bases and J by 4 bases, with 11 bases between them. The CDR3 sequence is CSAGGQNQPQHF. The DNA of the CDR3 is TGCAGCGCTGGAGGACAGAATCAGCCCCAGCATTTT.

The chain links TRBV5-4 to TRBJ1-2; TRBD1 matches at 7 bases. Germline V gives CDR1 SGHNT, CDR2 YYREEE (reference sequence). The V gene end was trimmed by 4 bases and the J gene end by 7 bases; junction bases not matched to a gene: 7. The CDR3 loop spans 13 amino acids. CDR3 nucleotide sequence: TGTGCCAGCAGCATAGGACAGGAACGTGGCTACACCTTC. Its translation: CASSIGQERGYTF.